Given below is one TCR beta chain in context. This clone was seen a few times. Its binding antigen is unknown. No base-level quality is on record; no much larger clone is a single base apart. The sample originates from a study of shared T cell receptors in the human thymus (dated by TCRdb to the early 2020s). Notes on the research overall: The study investigated the way shared, self-reactive T-cell receptor alpha chains are produced in the human thymus.

The library was made by the immunoSEQ multiplex PCR assay. TCRdb stores this immuneACCESS table with in-frame sequences only. Part of the clones is absent; in the studies checked, under half of the shortfall reflects unresolved V genes, and no reason is known for the rest. For this sample there are some 720,000 clones; roughly 90% appear just once. The leading ten clones occupy 0.0095% to 0.013% of the sample. At the junction V is shortened by 4 bases and J by 4 bases; bases outside the gene matches: 10. The CDR1 and CDR2 encoded by the germline V gene are MNHNS and SASEGT. The CDR3 runs 16 amino acids, cysteine and phenylalanine included. Only the CDR3 region is kept as DNA, spanning 48 bases read in frame from base 1. These data are also associated with another study on human thymus T cells. Drawing on the second study: Donors were immunologically healthy infants undergoing open corrective cardiac surgery for congenital heart defects in Finland. Thymus tissue was obtained as surgical resects removed during corrective cardiac surgery. Both the thymic and the peripheral blood repertoires appeared to show biased V and J gene segment usage. The related research found that thymic TCR repertoires overlapped highly between unrelated individuals. The study characterized TCR alpha and beta repertoires from about 8 infant thymus samples and a few related peripheral blood samples. Donor ages ranging from about 6 to 244 days were recorded, and roughly six male and two female infants were included in the cohort. Thymocytes were released mechanically from tissue and stored at -70 °C as pellets of roughly 9.5-31 million cells. A QIAsymphony instrument was used to extract genomic DNA from the frozen cell pellets. TCRB and TCRAD loci were amplified from a standardized quantity of quality-controlled genomic DNA using the immunoSEQ multiplex PCR assay. The amplicons covered the V(D)J region and were long enough to include the CDR3 and to identify the V and J genes. The commercial immunoSEQ service was used to sequence amplicons on an Illumina platform. Primer bias and sequencing errors were corrected as previously described, and TCRAD and TCRB definitions were based on the IMGT database. immunoSEQ Analyzer 3.0 and VDJTools were used for repertoire analysis, which covered basic statistics, V/J segment usage, diversity estimates, rarefaction and pairwise overlap. To estimate diversity, the Chao1, ChaoE, Efron-Thisted, Shannon and inverse Simpson indices were applied, and diversity was also estimated on datasets down-sampled to the smallest sample. For repertoire overlap, CDR3 nucleotide sequence, V gene and J gene had to match strictly, and clustering was done by Jaccard-based multidimensional scaling. On average, about 730,000 unique TCRB clonotypes were obtained from thymus samples, compared with 70,000 to 90,000 from blood samples.

The chain links TRBV6-1 with TRBJ2-3; 8 nucleotides in the junction match TRBD1. The TCR sequence derives from a boy under two years old with a congenital heart defect. Donor details come from another sample of the same person, matched by shared clones. Material: thymocytes. CDR3 reads: CASSVPDRVVADTQYF. The nucleotide sequence reads TGTGCCAGCAGTGTGCCGGACAGGGTGGTGGCAGATACGCAGTATTTT.